The 15 T cell receptor beta chains presented below share a single source sample, sequenced in a study of shared clonotypes between healthy human individuals. Here immunoSEQ multiplex PCR was the method, and the copy in TCRdb shows in-frame clones only, minus some. Of hundreds of thousands of clones listed, 92% were seen once; the top ten hold 24%. Naivety among CD8 cells was defined by CD45RO negativity and positive CCR7 selection, thereby excluding terminally differentiated effector memory CD45RA+ cells. Sequencing used naive CD8+ T cells sorted from blood. The receptors stem from a young man in good health.

The V call is TRBV7-8, the J call TRBJ2-7; D not certain. The V gene's germline CDR1 is SGHVS and CDR2 FQNEAQ. This CDR3 has 11 amino acids. V was clipped by 0 bases and J by 7 bases, with 4 bases between them. The CDR3 DNA follows: TGTGCCAGCAGCTTAGCGGGGGAGCAGTACTTC. Translation gives CASSLAGEQYF. Looking up the rest from reference TRBV7-8 and TRBJ2-7 gives the full variable domain: GAGVSQSPRYKVAKRGQDVALRCDPISGHVSLFWYQQALGQGPEFLTYFQNEAQLDKSGLPSDRFFAERPEGSVSTLKIQRTQQEDSAVYLCASSLAGEQYFGPGTRLTVT.

The DNA of the CDR3 is TGCGCCAGCAGCCAGGGTCCGGGAGGAGGAGAGACCCAGTACTTC. Amino acid sequence: CASSQGPGGGETQYF. The gene calls are TRBV4-3 and TRBJ2-5; 7 nucleotides align to TRBD2. The trim removed 3 bases at V and 4 bases at J, leaving 8 bases unmatched. Germline assignment: CDR1 LGHNA and CDR2 YSLEER. The CDR3 consists of 15 residues.

The chain joins TRBV11-3 to TRBJ2-3, with D possibly TRBD1 on 5 matching bases. This CDR3 is 13 amino acids long. Trimming left V 5 bases short and J 3 bases short, with 9 bases between. Germline V CDR1 and CDR2: SGHNT, YENEEA. Written as DNA, the CDR3 is TGTGCCAGCAGCGAGACAGAGACAGATACGCAGTATTTT. This sequence encodes CASSETETDTQYF.

The chain is built from TRBV25-1 and TRBJ1-1; possibly TRBD1 for D (5 bases). The CDR3 is made up of 13 amino acids. Trimming stripped 10 bases from V and 1 base from J, with 13 bases between. The V gene's germline CDR1 is MGHDK and CDR2 SYGVNS. The chain's CDR3 is CATEDIQNTEAFF. The CDR3 region has the DNA TGTGCCACTGAGGACATACAGAACACTGAAGCTTTCTTT.

This chain connects TRBV15 to TRBJ1-4; 9 bases are shared with TRBD1. The CDR3 extends over 15 amino acids. J was trimmed by 5 bases and V by 0 bases; bases with no gene match: 1. Germline V gene lookup returns CDR1 LNHNV and CDR2 YYDKDF (reference sequence). The DNA for the CDR3 is TGTGCCACCAGCAGAGAGGACAGGGGAAATGAAAAACTGTTTTTT. Translating it yields CATSREDRGNEKLFF.

The chain recombines TRBV27 with TRBJ2-1; 14 nucleotides line up with TRBD2. The CDR3 is 19 residues long. CDR1 MNHEY and CDR2 SMNVEV come from the germline V gene (reference sequence). The J segment lost 5 bases and the V segment lost 4 bases, leaving 13 bases of the junction unmatched. For the CDR3, the DNA is TGTGCCAGCAGTTCCCTGACTAGCGGGAGGGCCCCGGACCACAATGAGCAGTTCTTC. Its protein is CASSSLTSGRAPDHNEQFF.

This sequence joins TRBV27 and TRBJ2-2, with D maybe TRBD2 (6 bases). V gave up 8 bases and J gave up 3 bases, with 16 bases separating them. Germline V gene lookup returns CDR1 MNHEY and CDR2 SMNVEV (reference sequence). The CDR3 spans 15 residues. The CDR3 DNA follows: TGTGCCAGCGGTTGGGCTAGCGAGTACACCGGGGAGCTGTTTTTT. Protein product: CASGWASEYTGELFF.

The chain has TRBV4-3 and TRBJ2-5, with D unclear. Germline V lookup: CDR1 LGHNA, CDR2 YSLEER. Trimming stripped 0 bases from V and 2 bases from J, with 7 bases between. CDR3 length: 14 amino acids. The CDR3: CASSQDNAQETQYF. As DNA, the CDR3 is TGCGCCAGCAGCCAAGATAATGCTCAAGAGACCCAGTACTTC.

The chain couples TRBV9 to TRBJ2-1, with 10 bases lining up with TRBD2. This CDR3 is 18 amino acids long. V lost 3 bases and J lost 7; bases outside the gene matches: 16. Germline CDR1 and CDR2: SGDLS and YYNGEE. The CDR3 DNA reads as TGTGCCAGCAGCGCGCTGCCCCGAGCGGGAGGGCCTCGTAATGAGCAGTTCTTC. This translates into CASSALPRAGGPRNEQFF.

This clone came up a few times. The chain combines TRBV18 with TRBJ1-2; 8 nucleotides agree with TRBD1. CDR1 and CDR2 (germline): KGHSH, LQKENI. The CDR3 has 15 residues. V was clipped by 4 bases and J by 2 bases; unmatched bases: 6. The CDR3 protein is CASSLGTGLNYGYTF. CDR3 in DNA: TGTGCCAGCTCACTCGGGACAGGCCTAAACTATGGCTACACCTTC.

The chain joins TRBV5-4 to TRBJ2-7; D uncertain. CDR1 and CDR2 (germline): SGHNT, YYREEE (reference sequence). The germline V and J ends were trimmed by 3 bases and 7 bases, with 14 bases remaining between them. The CDR3 sequence is 13 residues long. In nucleotides, the CDR3 is TGTGCCAGCAGCTCGGGTCTTACAAATGAGCAGTACTTC. Translated, it gives CASSSGLTNEQYF.

The rearrangement uses TRBV4-1 and TRBJ2-2; perhaps TRBD1 as D (6 bases). There are 17 residues in the CDR3. Trimming pared 4 bases from V and 4 bases from J, leaving 19 bases between. Germline V gene lookup returns CDR1 MGHRA and CDR2 YSYEKL. CDR3 nucleotides: TGCGCCAGCAGCCCGTTTGATCTCAGGGGTCGCACCGGGGAGCTGTTTTTT. Translation gives CASSPFDLRGRTGELFF.

The J gene is TRBJ2-1, the V gene TRBV7-6; 8 nucleotides match TRBD2. The ends lost 4 bases at V and 1 base at J; junction bases unmatched: 6. CDR1 SGHVS and CDR2 FNYEAQ come from the germline V gene. This CDR3 contains 16 residues. The CDR3 nucleotides read TGTGCCAGCAGCTCGCGAGCGGGAGTGTCCTACAATGAGCAGTTCTTC. Residues: CASSSRAGVSYNEQFF.

V usage is TRBV29-1 and J usage is TRBJ2-7; maybe TRBD2 (6 bases). Germline assignment: CDR1 SQVTM and CDR2 ANQGSEA. Trimming pared 2 bases from V and 2 bases from J, leaving 16 bases between. There are 15 residues in the CDR3. CDR3 DNA: TGCAGCGTTGAATATGGCGCTAGCGAGACCTACGAGCAGTACTTC. The encoded protein is CSVEYGASETYEQYF.

The chain carries TRBV10-3 and TRBJ2-5, with TRBD1 identical over 7 bases. TRBJ2-7 matches the DNA end more closely, so the J call is doubtful. This CDR3 spans 14 amino acids. Germline CDR1 reads ENHRY; CDR2 reads SYGVKD. The CDR3 DNA reads TGTGCCACCTTACAGGGGCCCGGGGACTACGAGCAGTACTTC. Encoded protein: CATLQGPGDYEQYF.